The 9 T cell receptor beta chains reported below all come from one sample, sequenced in a study of T cell responses to AZD1222 COVID-19 vaccine. Measured with immunoSEQ multiplex PCR; TCRdb has only the in-frame clones, and not every one. The repertoire has 97,000 or so clones, roughly 90% of them found once; the top ten carry around 8%. Here the sequenced sample was peripheral blood, taken 28 days after the second AZD1222 dose. These receptors came from an adult who received the AZD1222 COVID-19 vaccine.

This clone was detected only once. The chain couples TRBV24-1 to TRBJ2-5, with 8 positions matching TRBD1. Germline V lookup: CDR1 KGHDR, CDR2 SFDVKD. Trimming cost V 3 bases and J 2 bases; bases outside gene matches: 10. The CDR3 is 17 amino acids. CDR3 loop: CATSDPVGQGYQETQYF. CDR3 in DNA: TGTGCCACCAGTGATCCGGTAGGACAGGGTTATCAAGAGACCCAGTACTTC.

The chain couples TRBV19 to TRBJ1-3; TRBD1 is a possible D gene (6 bases). V shed 5 bases and J shed 1 base, with 12 bases lying between them. The CDR3 spans 15 residues. Per the germline V gene, CDR1 is LNHDA and CDR2 is SQIVND (reference sequence). CDR3 loop: CASSRGAGSGNTIYF. The CDR3 DNA sequence: TGTGCCAGTAGTCGGGGGGCTGGATCTGGAAACACCATATATTTT.

This clone appeared a single time. The chain has TRBV24-1 and TRBJ1-4; TRBD1 agrees at 12 bases. The CDR3 sequence is 16 residues long. Germline loops: CDR1 KGHDR, CDR2 SFDVKD. With V trimmed by 4 bases and J by 7 bases, 6 bases remained unmatched. CDR3 in amino acids: CATSEGQGAYSEKLFF. The CDR3, as DNA: TGTGCCACCAGTGAGGGACAGGGGGCGTATAGTGAAAAACTGTTTTTT.

This clone was picked up one time. V and J are TRBV29-1 and TRBJ1-5; 9 nucleotides align to TRBD1. The CDR3 runs 13 residues. Germline CDR1 reads SQVTM; CDR2 reads ANQGSEA. V lost 6 bases, J lost 5 bases, and 5 bases stayed unmatched. The CDR3 nucleotides read TGCAGCGTGGGGGACAGGGACTATCAGCCCCAGCATTTT. Its protein is CSVGDRDYQPQHF. The full variable domain, with the rest looked up from reference TRBV29-1 and TRBJ1-5, is SAVISQKPSRDICQRGTSLTIQCQVDSQVTMMFWYRQQPGQSLTLIATANQGSEATYESGFVIDKFPISRPNLTFSTLTVSNMSPEDSSIYLCSVGDRDYQPQHFGDGTRLSIL.

The J gene is TRBJ1-6, the V gene TRBV7-9; D unclear. The V gene's germline CDR1 is SEHNR and CDR2 FQNEAQ (reference sequence). This CDR3 has 11 amino acids. Trimming removed 8 bases from V and 12 bases from J, with 11 bases in between. The CDR3 sequence is CASAREGPLHF. In DNA form, the CDR3 reads TGTGCCAGCGCCCGGGAGGGACCCCTCCACTTT.

The J gene is TRBJ2-5, the V gene TRBV6-5; a weak D match, TRBD1 (8 bases). There are 16 residues in the CDR3. Trimming removed 4 bases from V and 2 bases from J, with 17 bases in between. CDR1 and CDR2 (germline): MNHEY, SVGAGI. Written as DNA, the CDR3 is TGTGCCAGCAGTTTCCGGACAGGGACTAATCAAGAGACCCAGTACTTC. Amino acids: CASSFRTGTNQETQYF.

The rearrangement uses TRBV4-3 and TRBJ1-4; D perhaps matches TRBD1 (6 bases). V was trimmed by 1 base and J by 8 bases, leaving 17 bases between them. The CDR3 totals 16 residues. Germline CDR1 is LGHNA and CDR2 is YSLEER. CDR3 residues: CASSQGRQEAYEKLFF. The CDR3 nucleotides are TGCGCCAGCAGCCAAGGGAGACAGGAGGCTTACGAAAAACTGTTTTTT.

The rearrangement links TRBV9 to TRBJ2-2, with D maybe TRBD2 (7 bases). Germline CDR1 and CDR2: SGDLS and YYNGEE. The CDR3 consists of 15 residues. Deletions cut 1 base from V and 3 bases from J, with 10 bases between. Here the CDR3 DNA reads TGTGCCAGCAGCGTACAGGGGAGGGACACCGGGGAGCTGTTTTTT. Translated, it gives CASSVQGRDTGELFF.

The CDR3 DNA reads TGCGCCAGCAGCCACCTTCTTGACAGACAGAACACTGAAGCTTTCTTT. This codes for CASSHLLDRQNTEAFF. V and J are TRBV4-1 and TRBJ1-1, with D possibly being TRBD1 (5 bases). The V end was cut by 3 bases, the J end by 1 base, with 15 bases between. The CDR3 has 16 amino acids. Germline values: CDR1 MGHRA, CDR2 YSYEKL.